This is a list of T cell receptor beta chains from one sample in a study of T cells expressing NK-cell markers. TCRdb processed the 5' RACE reads again and assigns one entry to each CDR3 protein, with no DNA. In total, the table holds about 260,000 distinct CDR3 sequences. The sample comprised blood T cells: a sorted CD56 or NKG2C T cell subset, CD4+ or CD8+ T cells, or bulk PBMC T cells (not recorded which). The receptors come from a woman aged 18-70 years in good health. CDR3s include the opening cysteine and the closing phenylalanine or tryptophan. Each record gives: V gene, J gene, CDR3 protein.

TRBV20-1	TRBJ2-3	CSARAPSGRDTDTQYF
TRBV21-1	TRBJ2-5	CASSKAPETQYF
TRBV6-6	TRBJ2-1	CASSYERGAGQFF
TRBV28	TRBJ1-2	CASSLQEYGYTF
TRBV5-1	TRBJ2-3	CASSLVQTSTDTQYF
TRBV6-5	TRBJ2-5	CASSYSGGDLETQYF
TRBV5-1	TRBJ2-6	CASKKDGNSGANVLTF
TRBV4-1	TRBJ2-1	CASSPHPTYNEQFF
TRBV6-5	TRBJ1-2	CASSYSMGGSGNYGYTF
TRBV6-1	TRBJ2-7	CASSRGTSGRPSSYEQYF
TRBV20-1	TRBJ2-3	CSASFGDTQYF
TRBV5-1	TRBJ2-1	CASSFTSGRAYEQFF
TRBV20-1	TRBJ2-4	CSARDPSGRAKNIQYF
TRBV3-1	TRBJ1-5	CASSTSGTGNQPQHF
TRBV5-4	TRBJ2-5	CASSLRLAGPRETQYF
TRBV24-1	TRBJ2-5	CATSDYQDQETQYF
TRBV11-2	TRBJ1-2	CASSLGAPYGYTF
TRBV20-1	TRBJ2-1	CSAEAGTSGRSNEQFF
TRBV4-3	TRBJ1-6	CASSQVGNSPLHF
TRBV10-3	TRBJ2-3	CAISVSGGASDTQYF
TRBV7-2	TRBJ2-3	CASSSPQRLADTQYF
TRBV12-3/TRBV12-4	TRBJ2-3	CASSSYRDRGDTQYF
TRBV6-1	TRBJ1-4	CASSRDRDEKLFF
TRBV4-2	TRBJ1-6	CASSQESGQGNSPLHF
TRBV6-2/TRBV6-3	TRBJ2-7	CASSYALTYEQYF
TRBV12-3/TRBV12-4	TRBJ2-7	CASSPRTSGTASYEQYF
TRBV20-1	TRBJ1-5	CSASPGTGLNQPQHF
TRBV7-9	TRBJ2-3	CASAFGGGDTQYF
TRBV6-1	TRBJ2-7	CASSEPRRYEQYF
TRBV27	TRBJ2-6	CASSLSAAGANVLTF
TRBV20-1	TRBJ2-3	CSARDGKTGTDTQYF
TRBV5-1	TRBJ2-3	CASSLRASGGSLAGF
TRBV20-1	TRBJ1-5	CSARGRTGFWNQPQHF
TRBV20-1	TRBJ1-6	CSARVPAGNSPLHF
TRBV30	TRBJ2-3	CAWSGTDTQYF
TRBV7-9	TRBJ1-2	CASRDGIYGYTF
TRBV20-1	TRBJ2-5	CSARGLRQETQYF
TRBV19	TRBJ1-5	CASQGTRGQPQHF
TRBV12-3/TRBV12-4	TRBJ1-5	CASSPNRELEPQHF
TRBV7-2	TRBJ2-1	CASSTIPGQRLDEQFF
TRBV7-2	TRBJ1-1	CASSLGGARNTEAFF
TRBV5-1	TRBJ1-6	CASSPGQAAGSPLHF
TRBV7-2	TRBJ1-6	CASSLMSSPLHF
TRBV5-4	TRBJ1-4	CASSGTSKTNEKLFF
TRBV6-1	TRBJ2-1	CASSSRAGHDSYNEQFF
TRBV5-1	TRBJ2-3	CASNQREWGDTQYF
TRBV5-1	TRBJ2-1	CASRAGTGTRNEQFF
TRBV20-1	TRBJ1-4	CSALRGSGEKLFF
TRBV18	TRBJ2-7	CASSPPTSPYEQYF
TRBV9	TRBJ2-2	CASSVLGTTNTGELFF
TRBV20-1	TRBJ2-3	CSARMPGSTDTQYF
TRBV2	TRBJ1-1	CASSGRMNTEAFF
TRBV18	TRBJ1-5	CASSPGGWDQPQHF
TRBV6-5	TRBJ1-2	CASSYETGGVYGYTF
TRBV12-3/TRBV12-4	TRBJ1-1	CATHAAGVQNTEAFF
TRBV29-1	TRBJ1-2	CSVEDGPNIRYGYTF
TRBV6-1	TRBJ2-7	CASSRVGGLYEQYF
TRBV9	TRBJ2-7	CASSVDVGSPYEQYF